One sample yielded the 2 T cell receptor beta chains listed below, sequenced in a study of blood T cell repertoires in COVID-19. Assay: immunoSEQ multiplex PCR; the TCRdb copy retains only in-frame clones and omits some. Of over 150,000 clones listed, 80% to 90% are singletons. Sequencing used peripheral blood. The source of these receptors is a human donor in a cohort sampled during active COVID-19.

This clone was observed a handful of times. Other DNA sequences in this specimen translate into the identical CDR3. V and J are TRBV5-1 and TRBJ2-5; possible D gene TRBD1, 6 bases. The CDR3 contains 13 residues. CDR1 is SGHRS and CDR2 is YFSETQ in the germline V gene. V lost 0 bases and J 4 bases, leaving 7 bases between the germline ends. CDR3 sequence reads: CASSLGGGETQYF. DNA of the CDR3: TGCGCCAGCAGCTTGGGAGGGGGAGAGACCCAGTACTTC.

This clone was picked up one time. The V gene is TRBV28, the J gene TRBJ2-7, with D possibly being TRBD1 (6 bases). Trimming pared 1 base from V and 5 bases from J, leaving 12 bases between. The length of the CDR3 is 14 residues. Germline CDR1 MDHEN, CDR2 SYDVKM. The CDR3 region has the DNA TGTGCCAGCAGTTTATATCCCAGGGGCCACGAGCAGTACTTC. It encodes CASSLYPRGHEQYF.